A selection of T cell receptor beta chains follows, all from one sample in a study of T cells in localized non-small cell lung cancer. Sequenced by immunoSEQ multiplex PCR; TCRdb stores in-frame clones only, minus some. Among roughly 89,000 clones, roughly 88% were seen once, and the ten largest hold roughly 3.9%. Sequencing used PBMCs, obtained before any cancer treatment. The receptors stem from a woman aged 40 to 75 with stage II squamous cell lung carcinoma. Each CDR3 is given with its conserved first and last residue. D genes are given only for firm matches. Rows may omit the clone size; those that give it use once, few, many or a size class.

cdr3_length j_call v_call d_call clone_size cdr3_aa cdr3_nt
15 TRBJ1-6 TRBV6-5 - - CASSYDAGKSSPLHF TGTGCCAGCAGTTACGACGCAGGGAAGAGTTCACCCCTCCACTTT
15 TRBJ1-1 TRBV5-5 - once CASSLDVAANTEAFF TGTGCCAGCAGCTTGGATGTGGCAGCCAACACTGAAGCTTTCTTT
13 TRBJ1-4 TRBV5-1 - - CASSLAGGAPEDF TGCGCCAGCAGCTTGGCCGGGGGAGCTCCGGAGGATTTT
16 TRBJ2-7 TRBV7-2 TRBD2 once CASIPRILAGRTEQYF TGTGCCAGCATCCCCCGAATTCTAGCGGGACGGACCGAGCAGTACTTC
14 TRBJ1-3 TRBV5-6 - once CASSLVDTRNTIYF TGTGCCAGCAGCTTGGTCGACACCCGAAACACCATATATTTT
14 TRBJ1-4 TRBV7-7 - - CASSSQVWDEKLFF TGTGCTAGCAGCTCACAGGTATGGGATGAAAAACTGTTTTTT
13 TRBJ1-5 TRBV10-2 - - CASSGTGTQPQHF TGCGCCAGCAGTGGGACGGGGACTCAGCCCCAGCATTTT
16 TRBJ1-1 TRBV10-3 - - CAISERGWGLNTEAFF TGTGCCATCAGTGAACGGGGATGGGGGTTGAACACTGAAGCTTTCTTT
15 TRBJ2-5 TRBV6-5 - few CASSTPRGSQETQYF TGTGCCAGCAGTACACCCCGGGGATCCCAAGAGACCCAGTACTTC
13 TRBJ2-3 TRBV18 - - CASSPRGTDTQYF TGTGCCAGCTCACCAAGAGGCACAGATACGCAGTATTTT
11 TRBJ2-2 TRBV19 - - CATRGTGELFF TGTGCCACGAGGGGGACCGGGGAGCTGTTTTTT
18 TRBJ2-1 TRBV19 TRBD1 - CASSPDGQGYFSYNEQFF TGTGCCAGTAGTCCCGACGGACAGGGGTATTTCTCCTACAATGAGCAGTTCTTC
13 TRBJ1-1 TRBV2 - - CASSKQLNTEAFF TGTGCCAGCAGTAAACAACTGAACACTGAAGCTTTCTTT
15 TRBJ2-7 TRBV6-1 TRBD1 - CASRMDRGRYDEQYF TGTGCCAGCAGGATGGACAGGGGGCGTTACGACGAGCAGTACTTC
11 TRBJ1-1 TRBV2 - once CASSLLFEAFF TGTGCCAGCTCGTTATTGTTCGAGGCTTTCTTT
14 TRBJ1-1 TRBV29-1 - - CSVVRGGGNTEAFF TGCAGCGTAGTACGTGGGGGGGGTAACACTGAAGCTTTCTTT
14 TRBJ2-5 TRBV5-1 TRBD2 - CASSLGLAGETQYF TGCGCCAGCAGCTTGGGACTAGCGGGAGAGACCCAGTACTTC
16 TRBJ2-1 TRBV18 - - CASSPPTAGAYNEQFF TGTGCCAGCTCACCCCCCACAGCGGGTGCTTACAATGAGCAGTTCTTC
14 TRBJ1-1 TRBV28 - - CASSLGVRNTEAFF TGTGCCAGCAGTTTAGGCGTCCGGAACACTGAAGCTTTCTTT
13 TRBJ2-5 TRBV9 TRBD1 once CASSARGSETQYF TGTGCCAGCAGTGCCAGGGGGTCAGAGACCCAGTACTTC
14 TRBJ1-5 TRBV2 - once CASRGGASNQPQHF TGTGCCAGCAGAGGGGGGGCGAGCAATCAGCCCCAGCATTTT
12 TRBJ1-4 TRBV29-1 - few CSVGEVDEKLFF TGCAGCGTGGGGGAGGTAGATGAAAAACTGTTTTTT
13 TRBJ2-3 TRBV30 - - CAWSVRDVDTQYF TGTGCCTGGAGTGTCAGGGACGTAGATACGCAGTATTTT
13 TRBJ1-2 TRBV5-5 - - CASSLVRHYGYTF TGTGCCAGCAGCTTGGTCAGGCACTATGGCTACACCTTC
15 TRBJ1-1 TRBV6-6 - - CASSYSTGTASEAFF TGTGCCAGCAGTTACTCGACGGGTACTGCCTCTGAAGCTTTCTTT
17 TRBJ2-5 TRBV4-2 TRBD2 - CASSSLAGGPDQETQYF TGTGCCAGCAGCTCGCTAGCGGGAGGCCCCGATCAAGAGACCCAGTACTTC
13 TRBJ2-7 TRBV5-4 - once CASSPQGSNEQYF TGTGCCAGCAGCCCCCAGGGATCTAACGAGCAGTACTTC
17 TRBJ1-6 TRBV5-1 - - CASSQNSGQGRSSPLHF TGCGCCAGCAGCCAAAATTCTGGTCAGGGCAGGAGTTCACCCCTCCACTTT
11 TRBJ1-3 TRBV28 - - CATRYRGTIYF TGTGCCACCCGATACCGTGGCACCATATATTTT